Listed below are T cell receptor beta chains from one sample, sequenced in a study of T cell responses to AZD1222 COVID-19 vaccine. Sequencing was performed with immunoSEQ multiplex PCR; in TCRdb, only in-frame clones are kept and a portion is missing. The sample comprises 100,000 to 150,000 clones, 90% of which are singletons, and 4% to 5.5% rests with the top ten. The sample consisted of peripheral blood, taken on day 0 of MenACWY control vaccination. These receptors all come from an adult in good health. Both conserved end residues are part of each CDR3. Fields, in order: clone size, V gene, D gene, J gene, CDR3 protein, CDR3 DNA. D genes are given only for firm matches. Clone size appears in some rows only: once, few, many, or a class for an expanded clone.

clone_size: .; v_call: TRBV10-3; d_call: .; j_call: TRBJ2-7; cdr3_aa: CAISEFVEGPGEQYF; cdr3_nt: TGTGCCATCAGTGAGTTCGTCGAGGGGCCGGGCGAGCAGTACTTC
clone_size: .; v_call: TRBV6-1; d_call: .; j_call: TRBJ2-7; cdr3_aa: CASSEWRGGSYEQYF; cdr3_nt: TGTGCCAGCAGTGAATGGAGGGGTGGGTCCTACGAGCAGTACTTC
clone_size: .; v_call: TRBV18; d_call: .; j_call: TRBJ2-5; cdr3_aa: CASSRGNQETQYF; cdr3_nt: TGTGCCAGCTCACGGGGGAACCAAGAGACCCAGTACTTC
clone_size: .; v_call: TRBV28; d_call: .; j_call: TRBJ2-1; cdr3_aa: CASSPFGGSDNEQFF; cdr3_nt: TGTGCCAGCAGTCCCTTTGGGGGGAGCGACAATGAGCAGTTCTTC
clone_size: .; v_call: TRBV7-9; d_call: TRBD1; j_call: TRBJ2-4; cdr3_aa: CASSLEAGTGVKNIQYF; cdr3_nt: TGTGCCAGCAGCTTAGAGGCGGGGACAGGGGTCAAAAACATTCAGTACTTC
clone_size: .; v_call: TRBV11-2; d_call: .; j_call: TRBJ1-1; cdr3_aa: CASSLLSGVTEAFF; cdr3_nt: TGTGCCAGCAGCTTGTTGTCAGGAGTCACTGAAGCTTTCTTT
clone_size: .; v_call: TRBV18; d_call: .; j_call: TRBJ1-1; cdr3_aa: CASSPSQLREAFF; cdr3_nt: TGTGCCAGCTCACCTTCACAGTTACGTGAAGCTTTCTTT
clone_size: .; v_call: TRBV28; d_call: .; j_call: TRBJ2-5; cdr3_aa: CASSQETQYF; cdr3_nt: TGTGCCAGCAGTCAGGAGACCCAGTACTTC
clone_size: .; v_call: TRBV15; d_call: .; j_call: TRBJ1-5; cdr3_aa: CATSDGYQPQHF; cdr3_nt: TGTGCCACCAGCGACGGTTATCAGCCCCAGCATTTT
clone_size: few; v_call: TRBV28; d_call: .; j_call: TRBJ1-2; cdr3_aa: CASSSPSPRASRSGYGYTF; cdr3_nt: TGTGCCAGCAGTTCCCCCAGCCCCAGGGCGTCCCGTTCCGGCTATGGCTACACCTTC